The sequence of this T cell receptor (beta chain) was determined in a study of T-cell memory formation after mild COVID-19. Overall study findings and caveats: A subset of responding clones appeared in pre-infection memory, suggesting cross-reactive memory joined. The SARS-CoV-2 specificity of second-wave clones reaching peak at day 37 remained unverified. Later expanders leaned CD4+, whereas day 15 to 85 contracting clones were balanced CD4/CD8.

The CDR3 loop spans 15 amino acids. The V end lost 3 bases, the J end lost 4 bases, and 15 bases lay between the germline ends. Germline V CDR1 and CDR2: LGHDT, YNNKEL (reference sequence). Researchers used 5'RACE with constant-segment primers to make TCR alpha and TCR beta cDNA libraries that carry sample barcodes and UMIs. Each CDR3 protein gets one entry after TCRdb re-called the 5' RACE reads with MiXCR. Among roughly 190,000 distinct CDR3 sequences listed, about 18% were seen once. A word on this clonotype: Antigen unknown.

Sequencing was carried out using PBMCs or a T cell subset sorted from them (not recorded which). The source is an adult woman who had mild COVID-19 (a few samples of this study predate the infection). Cell type and time point are not known. The V call is TRBV3-1, the J call TRBJ1-2; no definite D call. The CDR3 coding sequence is TGTGCCAGCAGCCAGTCTTCCGCGTTTGGCTATGGCTACACCTTC. Protein sequence: CASSQSSAFGYGYTF.